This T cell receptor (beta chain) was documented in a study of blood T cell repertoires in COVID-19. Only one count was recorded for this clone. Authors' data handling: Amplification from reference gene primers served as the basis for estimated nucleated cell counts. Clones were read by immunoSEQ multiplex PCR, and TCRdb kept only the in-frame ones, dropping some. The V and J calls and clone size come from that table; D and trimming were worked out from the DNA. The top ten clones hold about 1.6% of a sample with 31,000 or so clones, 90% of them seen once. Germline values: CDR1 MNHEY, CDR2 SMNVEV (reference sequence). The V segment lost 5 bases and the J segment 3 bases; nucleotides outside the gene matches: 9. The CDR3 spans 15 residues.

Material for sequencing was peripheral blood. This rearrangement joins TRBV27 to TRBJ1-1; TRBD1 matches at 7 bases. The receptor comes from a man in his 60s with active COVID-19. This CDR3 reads CASSRTGARDTEAFF. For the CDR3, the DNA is TGTGCCAGCAGTCGAACAGGGGCGCGGGACACTGAAGCTTTCTTT.